This entry concerns a single TCR beta chain. Trimming removed 1 base at V and 4 bases at J, with 5 bases between. This CDR3 is built from 13 residues. Looked up from germline, CDR1 is MGHRA and CDR2 is YSYEKL. The sample originates from a study of blood T cell repertoires in COVID-19. Across the study: Material from acute and convalescent COVID-19 was sourced from the United States, Italy and Spain. The analysed material was cDNA or gDNA that came from T cells, B-cell-depleted T cells, or PBMCs.

Here immunoSEQ multiplex PCR was the method, and the copy in TCRdb shows in-frame clones only, minus some. Found here are under 400,000 clones, 87% of them singletons; the top ten hold roughly 10%. Sequencing used peripheral blood. J is TRBJ2-1 and V is TRBV4-1; D is uncertain. The TCR originated in a woman younger than 45 with COVID-19, enrolled during active disease. The CDR3 sequence: CASSQGLYNEQFF. The CDR3 coding sequence is TGCGCCAGCAGCCAAGGTCTTTACAATGAGCAGTTCTTC.